This is a list of T cell receptor beta chains from one sample in a study of T cell responses to AZD1222 COVID-19 vaccine. Using immunoSEQ multiplex PCR, the repertoire was profiled, and TCRdb retains in-frame clones only, with some absent. This table holds some 110,000 clones, 85% to 95% found once. Source: peripheral blood, taken on day 0 of AZD1222 vaccination. Receptor source: an adult in good health. Both conserved end residues are part of each CDR3. The D gene is left open where the match is weak. Size is stated for part of the rows, as once, few or many counts, or as a class when the clone is expanded.

cdr3_aa | cdr3_nt | d_call | j_call | clone_size | v_call
CASSLSPQVSRNTEAFF | TGTGCCAGCAGTTTATCGCCCCAGGTTTCACGGAACACTGAAGCTTTCTTT | . | TRBJ1-1 | . | TRBV27
CASTSERFTDTQYF | TGTGCCAGCACCTCTGAGCGGTTCACAGATACGCAGTATTTT | . | TRBJ2-3 | few | TRBV7-9
CASSSPSYEQYF | TGTGCCAGCAGTTCCCCTTCCTACGAGCAGTACTTC | . | TRBJ2-7 | . | TRBV27
CAWSVPQVTEAFF | TGTGCCTGGAGTGTACCCCAGGTCACTGAAGCTTTCTTT | . | TRBJ1-1 | . | TRBV30
CASSAKGQGHYF | TGTGCCAGCAGTGCGAAGGGACAGGGGCACTACTTC | TRBD1 | TRBJ2-7 | . | TRBV2
CASRRGSGEKLFF | TGTGCCAGCAGGCGGGGGAGTGGGGAAAAACTGTTTTTT | . | TRBJ1-4 | once | TRBV2
CASSFRQGANYEQYF | TGTGCCAGCAGTTTTAGACAGGGGGCAAATTACGAGCAGTACTTC | TRBD1 | TRBJ2-7 | few | TRBV28
CSATRVETQYF | TGCAGTGCGACGAGGGTTGAGACCCAGTACTTC | . | TRBJ2-5 | . | TRBV20-1
CSVETRRGTGELFF | TGCAGCGTTGAGACTAGGCGTGGCACCGGGGAGCTGTTTTTT | . | TRBJ2-2 | once | TRBV29-1
CASSLSSGGETQYF | TGCGCCAGCAGCCTCTCGTCCGGGGGGGAGACCCAGTACTTC | TRBD2 | TRBJ2-5 | . | TRBV5-1
CASSLQNSYEQYF | TGTGCCAGTAGTCTCCAGAACTCCTACGAGCAGTACTTC | . | TRBJ2-7 | . | TRBV19
CASRTSVSTDTQYF | TGCGCCAGCAGGACTAGCGTTTCTACAGATACGCAGTATTTT | TRBD2 | TRBJ2-3 | . | TRBV5-1
CASSFGTAGMTYEQYF | TGTGCCAGCAGCTTCGGAACCGCAGGGATGACCTACGAGCAGTACTTC | . | TRBJ2-7 | . | TRBV5-4
CASRETGDSNQPQHF | TGTGCCAGCAGAGAAACCGGGGATAGCAATCAGCCCCAGCATTTT | . | TRBJ1-5 | . | TRBV6-4
CASSSRYAEKLFF | TGTGCCAGCAGTTCCAGGTATGCTGAAAAACTGTTTTTT | . | TRBJ1-4 | . | TRBV28
CASSVMVAAYNEQFF | TGTGCCAGCAGTGTTATGGTAGCGGCCTACAATGAGCAGTTCTTC | . | TRBJ2-1 | . | TRBV27
CATSRDQGRVYGNQPQHF | TGTGCCACCAGCAGAGATCAGGGTCGGGTTTACGGCAATCAGCCCCAGCATTTT | . | TRBJ1-5 | . | TRBV15
CASSQLRTGLYGYTF | TGTGCCAGCAGCCAGCTAAGGACAGGCCTTTATGGCTACACCTTC | TRBD1 | TRBJ1-2 | . | TRBV14
CASSFSGRSTGELFF | TGTGCCAGTAGTTTCAGCGGGAGGAGCACCGGGGAGCTGTTTTTT | TRBD2 | TRBJ2-2 | . | TRBV19
CASSKGPNYGYTF | TGTGCCAGCAGTAAGGGTCCCAACTATGGCTACACCTTC | . | TRBJ1-2 | . | TRBV6-5
CASSLTGGLADTQYF | TGCGCCAGCAGCTTGACGGGAGGGCTAGCAGATACGCAGTATTTT | TRBD2 | TRBJ2-3 | . | TRBV5-1
CASSILGRGPREKLFF | TGTGCCAGTAGTATACTTGGCCGGGGGCCTAGGGAAAAACTGTTTTTT | . | TRBJ1-4 | . | TRBV19
CAQGRAYGYTF | TGTGCCCAGGGCAGGGCCTATGGCTACACCTTC | . | TRBJ1-2 | . | TRBV2
CATSDWGEQFF | TGTGCCACCAGTGATTGGGGTGAGCAGTTCTTC | . | TRBJ2-1 | once | TRBV24-1
CASSFGGRGVGEQYF | TGCGCCAGCAGCTTTGGCGGACGGGGTGTGGGGGAGCAGTACTTC | . | TRBJ2-7 | . | TRBV5-1
CASSLYLAVGGDTQYF | TGCGCCAGCAGCTTGTATCTGGCCGTTGGTGGAGATACGCAGTATTTT | . | TRBJ2-3 | . | TRBV5-1
CASSLLRNEQFF | TGTGCCAGCAGTTTACTCCGCAATGAGCAGTTCTTC | . | TRBJ2-1 | . | TRBV28
CASSSDRGHGYTF | TGCGCCAGCAGCTCTGACAGGGGGCACGGCTACACCTTC | TRBD1 | TRBJ1-2 | . | TRBV5-1